This T cell receptor beta chain was obtained from a study of T cell responses to AZD1222 COVID-19 vaccine. Study outcomes and limitations: Repertoire sampling was restricted to post-peak T cell response timepoints. Of spike-specific TCRs, nearly half reportedly target regions left unmutated in variants. Donors were largely white British and mainly female; clonal diversity was possibly underestimated.

Sequencing was performed with immunoSEQ multiplex PCR; in TCRdb, only in-frame clones are kept and a portion is missing. Among 72,000 or so clones listed, 80% to 90% were seen once. Note on this clone: Its cognate antigen is unknown.

The CDR3 runs 13 residues. Trimming pared 5 bases from V and 5 bases from J, leaving 12 bases between. The germline V gene has CDR1 SSHAT and CDR2 FNYEAQ (reference sequence). This sample comprised peripheral blood, obtained 28 days after the second AZD1222 dose. The chain carries TRBV7-7 and TRBJ2-5, with TRBD2 as a possible D gene (5 bases). This receptor was identified in an adult who received the AZD1222 COVID-19 vaccine. The CDR3 region has the DNA TGTGCCAGCAGCATAACTAGATGGGAGACCCAGTACTTC. The encoded protein is CASSITRWETQYF. Full variable domain (missing parts from reference TRBV7-7 and TRBJ2-5): GAGVSQSPRYKVTKRGQDVTLRCDPISSHATLYWYQQALGQGPEFLTYFNYEAQPDKSGLPSDRFSAERPEGSISTLTIQRTEQRDSAMYRCASSITRWETQYFGPGTRLLVL.